These 27 T cell receptor beta chains originate from one sample sequenced in a study of cytomegalovirus exposure and HLA in healthy donors. Generated by immunoSEQ multiplex PCR, the TCRdb table keeps only in-frame clones and is missing some. The sample has some 140,000 clones, around 84% seen once. The sequencing sample was made of PBMCs. These receptors came from a human donor in good health.

V and J are TRBV5-1 and TRBJ2-1; TRBD1 is a possible D gene (5 bases). The CDR3 extends over 17 amino acids. The germline CDR1 and CDR2 sequences are SGHRS and YFSETQ. Trimming took 0 bases from V and 1 from J, leaving 14 bases between them. The CDR3 region is CASSLGGIQGSYNEQFF. CDR3 nucleotides: TGCGCCAGCAGCTTGGGTGGGATTCAGGGTTCCTACAATGAGCAGTTCTTC.

The rearrangement uses TRBV27 and TRBJ1-4, with TRBD1 matching 7 bases. CDR3 length: 15 amino acids. Germline V gene sequence: CDR1 MNHEY, CDR2 SMNVEV (reference sequence). Losses at the gene ends were 7 bases for V and 8 bases for J; bases not matched to a gene: 13. In DNA form, the CDR3 reads TGTGCCAGCAAACTGACTTTGACAGGGCGGGAAAAACTGTTTTTT. It translates to CASKLTLTGREKLFF. Full variable domain (missing parts from reference TRBV27 and TRBJ1-4): EAQVTQNPRYLITVTGKKLTVTCSQNMNHEYMSWYRQDPGLGLRQIYYSMNVEVTDKGDVPEGYKVSRKEKRNFPLILESPSPNQTSLYFCASKLTLTGREKLFFGSGTQLSVL.

The CDR3 reads CASSKTGLRTYGYTF. The CDR3 region has the DNA TGTGCCAGCAGTAAGACAGGGCTCCGGACTTATGGCTACACCTTC. The J gene is TRBJ1-2, the V gene TRBV6-5; TRBD1 agrees at 7 bases. The V gene end was trimmed by 5 bases and the J gene end by 5 bases; junction bases not matched to a gene: 11. There are 15 residues in the CDR3. Germline CDR1 is MNHEY and CDR2 is SVGAGI.

This chain links TRBV6-6 with TRBJ2-7, with TRBD2 matching over 8 bases. The length of the CDR3 is 14 residues. J gave up 2 bases and V 6 bases, and 6 bases lay outside the gene matches. Germline loops: CDR1 MNHNY, CDR2 SVGAGI (reference sequence). Here the CDR3 DNA reads TGTGCCAGCAGGTGGACTAGCCAGGCCTACGAGCAGTACTTC. It specifies CASRWTSQAYEQYF.

V and J are TRBV6-1 and TRBJ2-1, with TRBD2 matching 8 bases. Per germline, CDR1 MNHNS and CDR2 SASEGT. V trimming: 5 bases; J trimming: 2 bases; junction bases outside the gene matches: 5. This CDR3 is 15 amino acids long. CDR3 region: CASSPGTRAYNEQFF. CDR3 nucleotide sequence: TGTGCCAGCAGTCCCGGGACTAGAGCCTACAATGAGCAGTTCTTC.

This clone has a single count. The rearrangement links TRBV7-2 to TRBJ2-5, with a tentative D call TRBD2 (6 bases). CDR1 and CDR2 (germline): SGHTA, FQGNSA. This CDR3 region has 14 residues. The V end lost 5 bases, the J end lost 5 bases, and 15 bases lay between the germline ends. The CDR3, as DNA: TGTGCCAGCAGCCGCAGGACGGGAGTGGAGACCCAGTACTTC. This sequence encodes CASSRRTGVETQYF. Drawing the rest from reference TRBV7-2 and TRBJ2-5, the complete variable domain is GAGVSQSPSNKVTEKGKDVELRCDPISGHTALYWYRQSLGQGLEFLIYFQGNSAPDKSGLPSDRFSAERTGGSVSTLTIQRTQQEDSAVYLCASSRRTGVETQYFGPGTRLLVL.

CDR3 nucleotides: TGCGCCAGCAGCGGGGGGACAGGGGGCCACGAGCAGTACTTC. It is translated as CASSGGTGGHEQYF. This chain links TRBV5-1 with TRBJ2-7; 12 bases line up with TRBD1. The V segment lost 4 bases and the J segment 5 bases; nucleotides outside the gene matches: 4. The CDR3 sequence is 14 residues long. Germline V gene data show CDR1 as SGHRS and CDR2 as YFSETQ.

The rearrangement joins TRBV6-5 to TRBJ2-7, with 10 bases matching TRBD2. The CDR3 length is 15 residues. Germline loops: CDR1 MNHEY, CDR2 SVGAGI. Losses at the gene ends were 4 bases for V and 4 bases for J; bases not matched to a gene: 7. The CDR3 nucleotides are TGTGCCAGCAGTTCCTCGGGACTAGCGTATTACGAGCAGTACTTC. Its translation is CASSSSGLAYYEQYF.

This rearrangement joins TRBV28 to TRBJ2-2, with D perhaps matching TRBD2 (6 bases). This CDR3 is 15 amino acids long. V was shortened by 7 bases and J by 5 bases, with 17 bases between the two germline ends. CDR1 and CDR2 from the germline V gene are MDHEN and SYDVKM. The CDR3 DNA sequence: TGTGCCAGCACGGAGGGGCTAAGGGGAACCGGGGAGCTGTTTTTT. The encoded protein is CASTEGLRGTGELFF.

The V call is TRBV4-1, the J call TRBJ1-5, with D perhaps TRBD1 (6 bases). CDR3 length equals 16 residues. The germline V gene encodes CDR1 MGHRA and CDR2 YSYEKL. Trimming left V 1 base short and J 1 base short, with 11 bases between. The CDR3 DNA is TGCGCCAGCAGCCAAGTGGGGGCTGGGAGCAATCAGCCCCAGCATTTT. As protein: CASSQVGAGSNQPQHF.

The chain links TRBV28 to TRBJ2-2; D is perhaps TRBD2 (7 bases). The germline V and J ends were trimmed by 3 bases and 4 bases, with 15 bases remaining between them. Germline V gene lookup returns CDR1 MDHEN and CDR2 SYDVKM. The CDR3 is 16 amino acids. The DNA for the CDR3 is TGTGCCAGCAGTTTGGTCTTCGGGGGGCTCACCGGGGAGCTGTTTTTT. Encoded protein: CASSLVFGGLTGELFF.

The J gene is TRBJ2-7, the V gene TRBV23-1, with D tentatively TRBD2 (5 bases). TRBV23-1 is reported as an ORF; its role is uncertain. V gave up 0 bases and J gave up 2 bases, with 14 bases separating them. The CDR3 loop spans 16 amino acids. CDR3 sequence: CASSQSEGNKTYEQYF. The DNA of the CDR3 is TGCGCCAGCAGTCAATCTGAGGGTAACAAAACCTACGAGCAGTACTTC.

The chain recombines TRBV5-1 with TRBJ1-4; D not certain. Trimming stripped 0 bases from V and 3 bases from J, with 12 bases between. The CDR3 has 16 amino acids. Germline CDR1 SGHRS, CDR2 YFSETQ. The CDR3 sequence is CASSLVSSGSNEKLFF. The DNA of the CDR3 is TGCGCCAGCAGCTTGGTGTCTTCGGGGTCTAATGAAAAACTGTTTTTT.

This clone was counted a few times. The CDR3 coding sequence is TGTGCCAGCAGCAAATATGGGACAGAAGAGACCCAGTACTTC. Its protein is CASSKYGTEETQYF. The rearrangement uses TRBV7-2 and TRBJ2-5; 7 nucleotides agree with TRBD1. After removal of 5 bases from V and 3 bases from J, the junction contained 6 bases not matched to a gene. Germline V gives CDR1 SGHTA, CDR2 FQGNSA. CDR3 size: 14 residues.

The rearrangement uses TRBV7-9 and TRBJ1-4; 7 bases line up with TRBD1. This CDR3 has 14 residues. Germline trimming cut 3 bases from V and 5 bases from J; bases unmatched to any gene: 3. In germline, CDR1 is SEHNR, CDR2 FQNEAQ (reference sequence). The CDR3 is CASSFGTANEKLFF. CDR3 DNA: TGTGCCAGCAGCTTCGGGACAGCAAATGAAAAACTGTTTTTT.

The chain carries TRBV30 and TRBJ1-3, with D unresolved. Germline V CDR1 and CDR2: GTSNPN, SVGIG (reference sequence). V shed 4 bases and J shed 0 bases, with 10 bases lying between them. CDR3 size: 14 residues. CDR3 nucleotide sequence: TGTGCCTGGAAAGCAGACTTCTCTGGAAACACCATATATTTT. It yields the protein CAWKADFSGNTIYF.

CDR3 loop: CASIFLDRAYEQYF. As DNA, the CDR3 is TGTGCCAGCATTTTCCTGGACAGGGCCTACGAGCAGTACTTC. The chain recombines TRBV6-4 with TRBJ2-7; 8 nucleotides align to TRBD1. The length of the CDR3 is 14 residues. J was trimmed by 2 bases and V by 7 bases; bases with no gene match: 7. The germline V gene has CDR1 MRHNA and CDR2 SNTAGT.

This rearrangement joins TRBV6-6 to TRBJ1-2, with D possibly being TRBD1 (5 bases). Germline values: CDR1 MNHNY, CDR2 SVGAGI (reference sequence). The CDR3 consists of 15 residues. V was cut by 1 base and J by 4 bases, with 13 bases left in between. For the CDR3, the DNA is TGTGCCAGCAGTTACTTGGCCGGGGGGATCTATGGCTACACCTTC. This translates into CASSYLAGGIYGYTF.

This clone is a singleton in its sample. The chain is built from TRBV18 and TRBJ1-3; no reliable D call. CDR1 is KGHSH and CDR2 is LQKENI in the germline V gene. This CDR3 spans 16 amino acids. V shed 3 bases and J shed 2 bases, with 14 bases lying between them. CDR3 nucleotides: TGTGCCAGCTCACCCCTGATGTCCAGAACTGGAAACACCATATATTTT. It is translated as CASSPLMSRTGNTIYF.

The rearrangement joins TRBV5-4 to TRBJ1-2, with 8 bases lining up with TRBD1. The CDR3 has 14 amino acids. Trimming cost V 4 bases and J 5 bases; bases outside gene matches: 7. Germline assignment: CDR1 SGHNT and CDR2 YYREEE (reference sequence). Here the CDR3 reads CASSPDRGRYGYTF. The CDR3 DNA sequence: TGTGCCAGCAGCCCAGACAGGGGCCGGTATGGCTACACCTTC.

CDR3 bases: TGCGCCAGCAGCCTGGGGGTGGGGGGGGAACGGGTAGATACGCAGTATTTT. It specifies CASSLGVGGERVDTQYF. The rearrangement uses TRBV4-3 and TRBJ2-3; 7 positions agree with TRBD2. This CDR3 comprises 17 residues. Germline CDR1 LGHNA, CDR2 YSLEER. J was trimmed by 5 bases and V by 4 bases; bases with no gene match: 15.

CDR3 in amino acids: CASSSGQGFDTQYF. The DNA of the CDR3 is TGCGCCAGCAGCTCGGGACAGGGTTTCGATACGCAGTATTTT. This chain joins TRBV5-1 and TRBJ2-3, with 9 positions matching TRBD1. V was pared by 3 bases and J by 6 bases, with 5 bases of the junction left unmatched. CDR3 length equals 14 residues. CDR1 and CDR2 from the germline V gene are SGHRS and YFSETQ.

The chain employs TRBV5-6 and TRBJ2-7; D possibly corresponds to TRBD2 (5 bases). V was shortened by 2 bases and J by 3 bases, with 9 bases between the two germline ends. In germline, CDR1 is SGHDT, CDR2 YYEEEE. The CDR3 is made up of 13 amino acids. Written as DNA, the CDR3 is TGTGCCAGCAGCTTTAGGGAGCTCTACGAGCAGTACTTC. It is translated as CASSFRELYEQYF.

The chain is built from TRBV5-1 and TRBJ2-1; a possible D gene is TRBD2 (6 bases). The ends were cut back, 4 bases at V and 6 bases at J, with 17 bases in the middle. This CDR3 region has 15 residues. The germline gives CDR1 SGHRS, CDR2 YFSETQ. The CDR3, as DNA: TGCGCCAGCAGCCCGACTAGTAGTGGGGTCAATGAGCAGTTCTTC. Amino acid sequence: CASSPTSSGVNEQFF.

The CDR3 sequence: CATSRDGGLAGGARYNEQFF. DNA for the CDR3: TGTGCCACCAGCAGAGATGGGGGACTAGCGGGAGGGGCGCGATACAATGAGCAGTTCTTC. This rearrangement joins TRBV15 to TRBJ2-1; TRBD2 matches 16 bases. Trimming cost V 0 bases and J 4 bases; bases outside gene matches: 9. Germline assignment: CDR1 LNHNV and CDR2 YYDKDF (reference sequence). The CDR3 sequence is 20 residues long.

CDR3 region: CASIYWRASGIRTETQYF. CDR3 nucleotides: TGTGCCAGCATCTACTGGCGGGCTAGCGGGATTCGGACAGAGACCCAGTACTTC. The chain carries TRBV25-1 and TRBJ2-5; TRBD2 aligns across 9 bases. With 7 bases clipped from V and 4 bases from J, the junction kept 19 bases outside the gene matches. Germline assignment: CDR1 MGHDK and CDR2 SYGVNS. This CDR3 comprises 18 residues.

The chain carries TRBV7-2 and TRBJ1-1, with D unclear. This CDR3 spans 13 amino acids. V was trimmed by 0 bases and J by 7 bases, leaving 9 bases between them. Germline CDR1 and CDR2: SGHTA and FQGNSA. CDR3 residues: CASSLATGVEAFF. The CDR3 bases are TGTGCCAGCAGCTTAGCGACTGGAGTTGAAGCTTTCTTT.